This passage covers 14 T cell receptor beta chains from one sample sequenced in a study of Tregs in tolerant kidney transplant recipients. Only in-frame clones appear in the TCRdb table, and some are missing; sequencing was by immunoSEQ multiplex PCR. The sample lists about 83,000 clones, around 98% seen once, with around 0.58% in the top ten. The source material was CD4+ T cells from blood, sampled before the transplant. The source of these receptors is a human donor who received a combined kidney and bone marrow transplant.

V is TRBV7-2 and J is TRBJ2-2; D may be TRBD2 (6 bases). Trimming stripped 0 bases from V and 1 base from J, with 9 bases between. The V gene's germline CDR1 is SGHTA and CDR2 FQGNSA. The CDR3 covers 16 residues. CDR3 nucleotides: TGTGCCAGCAGCTTAGCGGGGGGTCGGAACACCGGGGAGCTGTTTTTT. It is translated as CASSLAGGRNTGELFF.

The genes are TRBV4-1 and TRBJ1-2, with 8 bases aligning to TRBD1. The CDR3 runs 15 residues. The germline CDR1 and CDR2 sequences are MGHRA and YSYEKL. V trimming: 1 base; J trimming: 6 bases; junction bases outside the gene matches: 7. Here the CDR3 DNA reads TGCGCCAGCAGCCAAGTCGGCAGGGGGCCGCATGGCTACACCTTC. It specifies CASSQVGRGPHGYTF.

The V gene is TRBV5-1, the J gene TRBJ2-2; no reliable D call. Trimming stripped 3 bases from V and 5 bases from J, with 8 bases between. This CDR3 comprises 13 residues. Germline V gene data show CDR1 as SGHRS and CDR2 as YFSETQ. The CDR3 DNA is TGCGCCAGCAGCTCTCGAGAAACCGGGGAGCTGTTTTTT. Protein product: CASSSRETGELFF.

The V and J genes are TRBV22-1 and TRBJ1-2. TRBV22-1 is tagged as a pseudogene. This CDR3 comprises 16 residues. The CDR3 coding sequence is TGTCCTGGGAGAGGGGAGGGAAAGCGAGAGACCTATGGCTACACCTTC. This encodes CPGRGEGKRETYGYTF.

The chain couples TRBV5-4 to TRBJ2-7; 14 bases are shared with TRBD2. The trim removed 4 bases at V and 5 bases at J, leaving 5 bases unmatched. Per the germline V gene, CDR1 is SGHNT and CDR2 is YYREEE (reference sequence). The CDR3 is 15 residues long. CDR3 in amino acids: CASSRLAGGPNEQYF. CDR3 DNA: TGTGCCAGCAGCAGACTAGCGGGAGGGCCCAACGAGCAGTACTTC.

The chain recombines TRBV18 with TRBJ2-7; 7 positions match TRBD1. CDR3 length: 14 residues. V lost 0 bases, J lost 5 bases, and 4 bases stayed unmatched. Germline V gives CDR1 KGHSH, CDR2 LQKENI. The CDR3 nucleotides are TGTGCCAGCTCACCACCGGGGACAGCCAACGAGCAGTACTTC. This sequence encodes CASSPPGTANEQYF.

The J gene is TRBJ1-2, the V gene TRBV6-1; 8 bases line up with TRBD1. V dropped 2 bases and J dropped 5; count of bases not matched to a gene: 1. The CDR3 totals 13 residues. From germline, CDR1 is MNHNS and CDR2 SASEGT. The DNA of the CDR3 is TGTGCCAGCAGTGAAAGGACAGGGTATGGCTACACCTTC. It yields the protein CASSERTGYGYTF.

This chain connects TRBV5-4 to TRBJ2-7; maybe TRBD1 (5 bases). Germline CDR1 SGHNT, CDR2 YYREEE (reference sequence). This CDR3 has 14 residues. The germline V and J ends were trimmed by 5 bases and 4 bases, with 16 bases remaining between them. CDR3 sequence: CASSNGRAGYEQYF. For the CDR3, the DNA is TGTGCCAGCAGTAATGGCAGGGCCGGGTACGAGCAGTACTTC.

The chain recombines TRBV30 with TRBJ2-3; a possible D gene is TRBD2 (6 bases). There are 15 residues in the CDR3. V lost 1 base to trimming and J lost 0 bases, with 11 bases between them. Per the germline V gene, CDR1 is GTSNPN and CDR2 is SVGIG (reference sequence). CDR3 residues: CAWSGLAESTDTQYF. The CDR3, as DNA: TGTGCCTGGAGTGGGTTAGCGGAGAGCACAGATACGCAGTATTTT. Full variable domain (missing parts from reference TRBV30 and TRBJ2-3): SQTIHQWPATLVQPVGSPLSLECTVEGTSNPNLYWYRQAAGRGLQLLFYSVGIGQISSEVPQNLSASRPQDRQFILSSKKLLLSDSGFYLCAWSGLAESTDTQYFGPGTRLTVL.

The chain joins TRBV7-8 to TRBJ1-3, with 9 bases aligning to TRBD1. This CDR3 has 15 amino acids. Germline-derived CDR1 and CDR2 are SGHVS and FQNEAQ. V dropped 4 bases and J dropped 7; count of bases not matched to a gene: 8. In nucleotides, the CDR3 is TGTGCCAGCAGCTCTCGGTGGGACAGGGTGAACACCATATATTTT. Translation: CASSSRWDRVNTIYF. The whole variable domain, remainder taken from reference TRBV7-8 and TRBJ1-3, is GAGVSQSPRYKVAKRGQDVALRCDPISGHVSLFWYQQALGQGPEFLTYFQNEAQLDKSGLPSDRFFAERPEGSVSTLKIQRTQQEDSAVYLCASSSRWDRVNTIYFGEGSWLTVV.

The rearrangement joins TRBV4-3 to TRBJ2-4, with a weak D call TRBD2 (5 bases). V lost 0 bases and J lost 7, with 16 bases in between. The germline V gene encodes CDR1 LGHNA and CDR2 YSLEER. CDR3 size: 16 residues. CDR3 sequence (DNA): TGCGCCAGCAGCCAAGATCTTCGGGGTATCCGGAACATTCAGTACTTC. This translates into CASSQDLRGIRNIQYF.

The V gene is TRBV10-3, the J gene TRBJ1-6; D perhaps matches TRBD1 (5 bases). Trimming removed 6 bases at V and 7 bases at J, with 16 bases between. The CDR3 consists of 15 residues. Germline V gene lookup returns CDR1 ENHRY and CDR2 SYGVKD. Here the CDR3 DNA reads TGTGCCATCAGGGCCGGGGCCGGAGGGAATTCACCCCTCCACTTT. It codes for CAIRAGAGGNSPLHF.

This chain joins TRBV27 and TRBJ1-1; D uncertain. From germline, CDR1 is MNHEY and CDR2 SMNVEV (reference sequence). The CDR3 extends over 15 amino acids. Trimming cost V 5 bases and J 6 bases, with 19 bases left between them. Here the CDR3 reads CASSLSVGTRSEAFF. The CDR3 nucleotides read TGTGCCAGCAGTCTCTCTGTCGGAACTAGGTCTGAAGCTTTCTTT.

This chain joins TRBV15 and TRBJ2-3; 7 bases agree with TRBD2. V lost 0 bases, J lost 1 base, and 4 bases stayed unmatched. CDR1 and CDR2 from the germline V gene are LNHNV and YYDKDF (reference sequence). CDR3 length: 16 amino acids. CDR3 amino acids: CATSRDQLAGTDTQYF. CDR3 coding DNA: TGTGCCACCAGCAGAGATCAGCTAGCGGGCACAGATACGCAGTATTTT.